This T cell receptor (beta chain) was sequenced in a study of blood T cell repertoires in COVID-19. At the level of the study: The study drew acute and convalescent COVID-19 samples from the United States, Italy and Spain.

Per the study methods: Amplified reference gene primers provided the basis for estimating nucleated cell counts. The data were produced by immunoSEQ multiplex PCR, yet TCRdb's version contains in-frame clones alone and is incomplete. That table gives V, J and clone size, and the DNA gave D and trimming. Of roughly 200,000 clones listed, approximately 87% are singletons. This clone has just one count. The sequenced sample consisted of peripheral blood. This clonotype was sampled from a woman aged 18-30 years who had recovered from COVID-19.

The CDR3 region has the DNA TGTGCCATCGGACTAGCGGGGGGGGCTGAGCAGTTCTTC. Translated, it gives CAIGLAGGAEQFF. The chain carries TRBV10-3 and TRBJ2-1; 15 nucleotides agree with TRBD2. CDR1 and CDR2 from the germline V gene are ENHRY and SYGVKD. Losses at the gene ends were 8 bases for V and 9 bases for J; bases not matched to a gene: 2. The CDR3 covers 13 residues.